One and the same sample provided the 7 T cell receptor beta chains below, sequenced in a study of T cells after yellow fever vaccination. One entry per CDR3 protein, called by TCRdb with MiXCR from the 5' RACE reads. In the table there are more than 95,000 distinct CDR3 sequences, 7.4% of which are singletons. The sample here was CD4+ T cells sorted from PBMCs, taken 10 days after the first yellow fever vaccination. The receptors come from a man younger than 35 who received the YFV17D yellow fever vaccine.

This clonotype was recorded at least ten times. The V and J genes are TRBV28 and TRBJ2-1, with TRBD2 matching over 14 bases. This CDR3 is 16 amino acids long. J gave up 5 bases and V 7 bases, and 7 bases lay outside the gene matches. The V gene's germline CDR1 is MDHEN and CDR2 SYDVKM. CDR3 residues: CASTPRTSGGHNEQFF. The CDR3 bases are TGTGCCAGCACCCCCCGGACTAGCGGGGGGCACAATGAGCAGTTCTTC. The whole variable domain, remainder taken from reference TRBV28 and TRBJ2-1, is DVKVTQSSRYLVKRTGEKVFLECVQDMDHENMFWYRQDPGLGLRLIYFSYDVKMKEKGDIPEGYSVSREKKERFSLILESASTNQTSMYLCASTPRTSGGHNEQFFGPGTRLTVL.

Points on this clonotype: Since a much larger clone is just one base distant, this may be a read error. The CDR3 spells CASSKPRAETEAFF. The CDR3 nucleotides are TGTGCCAGCAGCAAACCCAGGGCTGAGACTGAAGCTTTCTTT. The genes are TRBV7-9 and TRBJ1-1; a possible D gene is TRBD1 (5 bases). Between the trimmed V and J ends, which lost 5 bases and 5 bases, there was a span of 15 bases. The length of the CDR3 is 14 residues. Germline V lookup: CDR1 SEHNR, CDR2 FQNEAQ (reference sequence).

This clonotype has a count of ten or more. The chain recombines TRBV3-1 with TRBJ2-1, with 13 nucleotides matching TRBD2. CDR1 is LGHDT, CDR2 YNNKEL, per germline (reference sequence). The CDR3 covers 14 residues. The ends lost 6 bases at V and 8 bases at J; junction bases unmatched: 4. CDR3 amino acids: CASSRTSGGYEQFF. The CDR3 bases are TGTGCCAGCAGTCGGACTAGCGGGGGCTATGAGCAGTTCTTC.

This clonotype was seen repeatedly, ten times or more. This chain joins TRBV12-3 or TRBV12-4 and TRBJ2-5; D is possibly TRBD1 (5 bases). V was trimmed by 6 bases and J by 1 base, leaving 12 bases between them. CDR3 length: 14 amino acids. The CDR3 here is CASSPATAQETQYF. CDR3 nucleotide sequence: TGTGCCAGCAGCCCTGCGACAGCCCAAGAGACCCAGTACTTC.

This clonotype showed up many times. The chain uses TRBV4-2 and TRBJ2-7; D gene unclear. V was pared by 1 base and J by 3 bases, with 13 bases between. This CDR3 contains 15 residues. Germline loops: CDR1 LGHNA, CDR2 YNFKEQ. CDR3 DNA: TGTGCCAGCAGCCAAGGGAGCCAGTCCATCTACGAGCAGTACTTC. Amino acid sequence: CASSQGSQSIYEQYF.

This clonotype was counted many times. The chain joins TRBV7-9 to TRBJ2-7, with a possible D match to TRBD2 (5 bases). V gave up 5 bases and J gave up 11 bases, with 28 bases separating them. This CDR3 contains 16 residues. CDR1 is SEHNR, CDR2 FQNEAQ, per germline (reference sequence). CDR3 nucleotide sequence: TGTGCCAGCAGCGGCTGGTCGGGAAAGAAAATTAGCCTGGAGTACTTC. Its translation: CASSGWSGKKISLEYF. The variable domain in full, with the rest retrieved from reference TRBV7-9 and TRBJ2-7, is DTGVSQNPRHKITKRGQNVTFRCDPISEHNRLYWYRQTLGQGPEFLTYFQNEAQLEKSRLLSDRFSAERPKGSFSTLEIQRTEQGDSAMYLCASSGWSGKKISLEYFGPGTRLTVT.

This clonotype was detected many times. The J gene is TRBJ1-2, the V gene TRBV18; 10 nucleotides agree with TRBD1. The CDR3 runs 14 residues. Per the germline V gene, CDR1 is KGHSH and CDR2 is LQKENI. After removal of 6 bases from V and 5 bases from J, the junction contained 6 bases not matched to a gene. The CDR3 sequence: CASSPTGGRYGYTF. The DNA of the CDR3 is TGTGCCAGCTCTCCGACAGGGGGCAGGTATGGCTACACCTTC.